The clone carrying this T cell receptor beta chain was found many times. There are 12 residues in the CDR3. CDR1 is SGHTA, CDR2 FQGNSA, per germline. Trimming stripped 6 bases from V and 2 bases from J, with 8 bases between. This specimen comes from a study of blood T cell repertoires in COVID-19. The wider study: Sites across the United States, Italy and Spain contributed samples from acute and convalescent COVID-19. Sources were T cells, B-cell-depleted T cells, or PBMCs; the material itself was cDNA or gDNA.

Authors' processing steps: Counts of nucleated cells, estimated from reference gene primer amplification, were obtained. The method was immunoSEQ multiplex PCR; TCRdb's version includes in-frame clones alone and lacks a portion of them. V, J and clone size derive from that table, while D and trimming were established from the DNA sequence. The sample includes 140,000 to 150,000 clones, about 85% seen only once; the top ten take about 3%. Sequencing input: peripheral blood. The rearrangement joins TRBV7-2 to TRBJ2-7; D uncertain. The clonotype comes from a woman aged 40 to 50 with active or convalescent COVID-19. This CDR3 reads CASSSFPYEQYF. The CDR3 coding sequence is TGTGCCAGCAGTTCCTTCCCCTACGAGCAGTACTTC.